Following are 15 T cell receptor beta chains from one sample sequenced in a study of read filtering for tumor transcriptome and immune sequencing. From roughly 390 ng of RNA, a library with molecular barcoded alpha/delta and beta/gamma adaptors was made. TCRdb ran MiXCR on the reads and lists one entry per CDR3 protein. The data show some 140,000 distinct CDR3 sequences, roughly an eighth seen once. Sequenced material: a population of CD138-negative cells sorted from bone marrow. The receptors here all came from a donor at least 40 years old with multiple myeloma.

In this sample, this clonotype turned up once. The V and J genes are TRBV7-3 and TRBJ2-1; D unresolved. The CDR3 is made up of 16 amino acids. Trimming pared 5 bases from V and 8 bases from J, leaving 22 bases between. The germline gives CDR1 SGHTA, CDR2 FQGTGA. CDR3 in DNA: TGTGCCAGCAGCGTAAAGTTTCGTGGGAAGACTGATGAGCAGTTCTTC. Amino acid sequence: CASSVKFRGKTDEQFF.

The sample holds many counts of this clonotype. The chain links TRBV12-3 or TRBV12-4 to TRBJ1-2, with 7 positions matching TRBD1. The CDR3 consists of 13 residues. V lost 6 bases, J lost 5 bases, and 6 bases stayed unmatched. DNA of the CDR3: TGTGCCAGCAGCTTGGGACAGTCGTATGGCTACACCTTC. Its translation is CASSLGQSYGYTF.

This clonotype was found many times. V usage is TRBV12-3 or TRBV12-4 and J usage is TRBJ2-7; 9 bases fit TRBD1. This CDR3 region has 15 residues. The V and J ends lost 3 bases and 7 bases, in that order; junction bases with no gene match: 10. CDR3 nucleotides: TGTGCCAGCAGTTTGGGACAGGGCCAAACCGAAGAGCAGTACTTC. It encodes CASSLGQGQTEEQYF.

In its sample, this clonotype was seen many times. The V and J genes are TRBV7-9 and TRBJ2-7; D call uncertain. V lost 4 bases, J lost 5 bases, and 18 bases lay in between. Germline V gene data show CDR1 as SEHNR and CDR2 as FQNEAQ (reference sequence). This CDR3 region has 15 residues. CDR3 in DNA: TGTGCCAGCAGCTCCCGACTCGGAACATCCCACGAGCAGTACTTC. This sequence encodes CASSSRLGTSHEQYF.

Concerning this clonotype itself: A read error may explain this, as a much larger clone is one base away. The rearrangement uses TRBV11-1 and TRBJ1-4; TRBD1 agrees at 9 bases. The J segment lost 12 bases and the V segment lost 10 bases, leaving 12 bases of the junction unmatched. Germline assignment: CDR1 SGHAT and CDR2 FQDESV (reference sequence). The CDR3 covers 13 residues. CDR3: CATDRGYEEQLFF. As DNA, the CDR3 is TGTGCCACGGACAGGGGATATGAAGAACAACTGTTTTTT.

The sample holds many counts of this clonotype. The CDR3, as DNA: TGTGCCAGCAGCTTAGCCGCCGGGACAGGGAGGACAGATACGCAGTATTTT. Protein sequence: CASSLAAGTGRTDTQYF. This sequence joins TRBV7-9 and TRBJ2-3, with 9 bases identical to TRBD1. This CDR3 is built from 17 residues. V gave up 0 bases and J gave up 3 bases; unmatched junction bases: 7. Germline loops: CDR1 SEHNR, CDR2 FQNEAQ (reference sequence).

A remark on this clonotype: An end of the junction does not agree with germline; a read error may underlie this. The chain combines TRBV14 with TRBJ1-1; TRBD1 agrees at 9 bases. Per germline, CDR1 SGHDN and CDR2 FVKESK. The CDR3 contains 14 residues. The CDR3 loop is CAGSQDRTGGAAFF. The CDR3 DNA sequence: TGTGCCGGCAGCCAAGATCGCACAGGGGGCGCGGCTTTCTTT.

This clonotype was counted many times. The chain recombines TRBV7-8 with TRBJ1-2; D unclear. Germline CDR1 is SGHVS and CDR2 is FQNEAQ. V was pared by 5 bases and J by 5 bases, with 12 bases between. The CDR3 is 13 amino acids. The CDR3 region has the DNA TGTGCCAGCAGCCCCGTAAAAGCTTATGGCTACACCTTC. It encodes CASSPVKAYGYTF.

This clonotype was picked up many times. The chain is built from TRBV12-3 or TRBV12-4 and TRBJ2-4; D call uncertain. Trimming pared 3 bases from V and 3 bases from J, leaving 9 bases between. The CDR3 is made up of 14 amino acids. CDR3 residues: CASSLWRVKNIQYF. In DNA form, the CDR3 reads TGTGCCAGCAGTTTGTGGCGAGTCAAAAACATTCAGTACTTC.

As regards this clonotype: The conserved final phenylalanine or tryptophan is absent from the CDR3, which likely points to a read error. V usage is TRBV6-2 or TRBV6-3 and J usage is TRBJ2-3; no clear D gene. V was shortened by 0 bases and J by 0 bases, with 7 bases between the two germline ends. This CDR3 is built from 15 residues. Germline V gene data show CDR1 as MNHEY and CDR2 as SVGEGT. CDR3 DNA: TGTGCCAGCAGTTACTCCGGCGCAAGCACAGATACGCAGTATCTT. It yields the protein CASSYSGASTDTQYL.

This clonotype appeared many times. The genes are TRBV7-2 and TRBJ2-1; no firm D call. CDR3 length: 14 amino acids. V lost 2 bases and J lost 4, with 9 bases in between. CDR1 is SGHTA, CDR2 FQGNSA, per germline. Written as DNA, the CDR3 is TGTGCCAGCAGCTTAAGGGTCAGGTACAATGAGCAGTTCTTC. The encoded protein is CASSLRVRYNEQFF.

As to this clonotype: Since a far larger clone is one base different, this is likely a read error. This chain links TRBV6-1 with TRBJ2-1; tentatively, D is TRBD2 (8 bases). This CDR3 contains 20 residues. CDR1 MNHNS and CDR2 SASEGT come from the germline V gene. The CDR3 region has the DNA TGTGCCAGCAGTTACTCGAGTACAGGGGTAGCGGGACCCCGCTACGATGAGCAGTTCTTC. This codes for CASSYSSTGVAGPRYDEQFF.

Points on this clonotype: A read error may be the cause here, since a much bigger clone is one base away. The chain links TRBV19 to TRBJ2-1; tentatively, D is TRBD2 (6 bases). The ends were cut back, 3 bases at V and 0 bases at J, with 9 bases in the middle. Germline CDR1 is LNHDA and CDR2 is SQIVND (reference sequence). This CDR3 is 15 amino acids long. CDR3 sequence reads: CASSIGGTSYNEQFF. As DNA, the CDR3 is TGTGCCAGTAGTATTGGAGGGACCTCCTACAATGAGCAGTTCTTC.

This clonotype was counted between two and nine times. The J gene is TRBJ1-3, the V gene TRBV4-1; D gene ambiguous. This CDR3 is 14 amino acids long. The germline CDR1 and CDR2 sequences are MGHRA and YSYEKL. Deletions cut 0 bases from V and 0 bases from J, with 3 bases between. CDR3 sequence: CASSQEHSGNTIYF. As DNA, the CDR3 is TGCGCCAGCAGCCAAGAGCACTCTGGAAACACCATATATTTT.

This clonotype occurred a few times. CDR3 coding DNA: TGTGCCAGCAGTTACGTCCTGGGCAGGGGGCTGTCCTACGAGCAGTACTTC. Encoded protein: CASSYVLGRGLSYEQYF. The chain combines TRBV6-2 or TRBV6-3 with TRBJ2-7; 8 bases match TRBD1. Germline V gene data show CDR1 as MNHEY and CDR2 as SVGEGT. Trimming took 2 bases from V and 1 from J; bases not matched to a gene: 10. CDR3 length: 17 amino acids.